The source of this TCR beta chain is a study of blood T cell repertoires in COVID-19 (dated by TCRdb to 2019 to 2021). Broadly, across the study: Samples covering the acute and convalescent phases of COVID-19 were provided by collaborators in the United States, Italy and Spain. Subjects who had been exposed to COVID-19, were actively infected with it, or had recovered from it provided the deeply sampled blood TCRbeta repertoires that made up the dataset. Samples came from the ongoing ImmuneRACE study (first 160 participants) plus 1,254 subjects from 6 global collaborators. Where available, HLA class I and class II types were obtained from metadata supplied by the sample provider rather than from assay-based typing. The material from the prospective study consisted of cDNA or gDNA derived from T cells, B-cell-depleted T cells, or PBMCs. A freely available public database, intended as a resource for researchers studying the immune response to SARS-CoV-2, is where the repertoires were released. Sample metadata almost always included a de-identified subject ID, COVID-19 status, age in years and sex.

In regard to this clone: It has no known antigen specificity. Base qualities are not recorded, but no much larger clone differs from it by a single base.

CDR1 and CDR2, looked up from the germline V gene, are MDHEN and SYDVKM. The CDR3 measures 17 amino acids from cysteine to phenylalanine. Kept here is only the CDR3 DNA, which spans 51 bases and is read in frame from base 1. Germline trimming: 4 bases from V, 0 bases from J; junction bases outside gene matches: 9. Collaborating institutions collected whole blood in K2EDTA tubes following their own protocols. Collaborator samples were shipped for TCRbeta analysis as frozen whole blood, isolated PBMCs, or DNA extracted from either sample type. The study at large found these results: The quantity of clinical and demographic metadata differed by source and by participant and was supplied without curation.

The immunoSEQ Assay, a bias-controlled multiplex PCR, was used to amplify TCRbeta CDR3 regions from genomic DNA. Processing in the source paper ran as follows. The number of nucleated cells in each sample was estimated from the amplification of reference gene primers within the assay. To quantify the absolute abundance of each unique TCRbeta CDR3 rearrangement, sequence reads were collapsed and filtered. For each sample, productive Simpson clonality was calculated as the square root of Simpson's diversity index over productive rearrangements. Here the immuneACCESS table is served through TCRdb, limited to in-frame sequences with V and J called. Missing clones are a known gap in these copies; in checked studies unresolved V genes cover under half, and the rest lacks a known reason. D and trimming come from the DNA, and the V and J calls and clone size come from that table. This sample is represented by fewer than 150,000 clones; around 87% of them were singletons. 25% to 30% of the sample belongs to the ten largest clones.

Sequencing used peripheral blood. This sequence uses TRBV28 and TRBJ2-3; 8 junctional bases match TRBD2. This TCR came from a woman between 65 and 79 years old with acute or convalescent COVID-19. The nucleotides read TGTGCCAGCAGTTCCGACTTAGCGGGGCTTAGCACAGATACGCAGTATTTT. The translation is CASSSDLAGLSTDTQYF.